Listed below are T cell receptor beta chains from one sample, sequenced in a study of cytomegalovirus exposure and HLA in healthy donors. The table came from immunoSEQ multiplex PCR; TCRdb's copy has only in-frame clones and leaves some out. The sample includes 200,000 to 250,000 clones. Sequencing was done on a sample of PBMCs. The receptors derive from a girl aged 2-10 years in good health and CMV-seropositive. CDR3s include the opening cysteine and the closing phenylalanine or tryptophan. A D gene is named only where the DNA matches it firmly.

cdr3_length,j_call,d_call,v_call,cdr3_nt,cdr3_aa
14,TRBJ2-1,TRBD2,TRBV29-1,TGCAGCGTTGCGTCGGGAGGAAAGTACAATGAGCAGTTCTTC,CSVASGGKYNEQFF
15,TRBJ2-1,TRBD2,TRBV27,TGTGCCAGCGGCCTAGCGGGAGGCCGTGGCAATGAGCAGTTCTTC,CASGLAGGRGNEQFF
18,TRBJ2-1,TRBD2,TRBV29-1,TGCAGCGTTATAGGGACTAGCGGGAGTCCCTCCTCCTACAATGAGCAGTTCTTC,CSVIGTSGSPSSYNEQFF
14,TRBJ1-4,TRBD1,TRBV6-5,TGTGCCAGCAGTCTCGGACAGGGGGCTGAAAAACTGTTTTTT,CASSLGQGAEKLFF
13,TRBJ1-5,.,TRBV28,TGTGCCAGCAGTTTAGGTCTGGCTCAGCCCCAGCATTTT,CASSLGLAQPQHF
17,TRBJ2-1,.,TRBV6-1,TGTGCCAGCAGTGGCTCTTTAACGGGACTCACCTACAATGAGCAGTTCTTC,CASSGSLTGLTYNEQFF
13,TRBJ1-2,TRBD1,TRBV27,TGTGCCAGCAGCACGCCCACAGGGGATGGCTACACCTTC,CASSTPTGDGYTF
15,TRBJ1-3,TRBD1,TRBV18,TGTGCCAGCTCACCCCCGGGACAGCCTAGAAACACCATATATTTT,CASSPPGQPRNTIYF
12,TRBJ2-1,.,TRBV6-6,TGTGCCAGCAGGGTTAGCGGAACCGGACAGTTCTTC,CASRVSGTGQFF
15,TRBJ2-1,TRBD2,TRBV5-4,TGTGCCAGCAGCCCGGCGCTAGCGGGAAGGAATGAGCAGTTCTTC,CASSPALAGRNEQFF